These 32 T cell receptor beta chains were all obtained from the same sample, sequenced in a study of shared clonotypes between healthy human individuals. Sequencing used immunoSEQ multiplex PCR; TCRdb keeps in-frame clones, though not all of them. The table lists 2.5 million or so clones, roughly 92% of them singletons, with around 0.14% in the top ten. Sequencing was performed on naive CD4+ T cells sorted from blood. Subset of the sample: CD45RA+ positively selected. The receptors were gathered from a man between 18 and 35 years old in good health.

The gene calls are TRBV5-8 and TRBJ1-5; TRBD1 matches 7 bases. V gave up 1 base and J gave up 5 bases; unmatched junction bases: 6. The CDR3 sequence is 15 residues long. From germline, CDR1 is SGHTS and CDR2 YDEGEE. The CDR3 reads CASSLMDRLYQPQHF. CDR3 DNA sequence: TGTGCCAGCAGCTTGATGGACAGGCTATATCAGCCCCAGCATTTT.

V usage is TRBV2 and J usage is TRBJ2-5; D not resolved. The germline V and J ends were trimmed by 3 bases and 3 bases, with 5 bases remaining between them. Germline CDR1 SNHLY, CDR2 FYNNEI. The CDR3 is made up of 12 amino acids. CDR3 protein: CASSEWEETQYF. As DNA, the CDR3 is TGTGCCAGCAGTGAGTGGGAAGAGACCCAGTACTTC. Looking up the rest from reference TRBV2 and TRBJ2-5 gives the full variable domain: EPEVTQTPSHQVTQMGQEVILRCVPISNHLYFYWYRQILGQKVEFLVSFYNNEISEKSEIFDDQFSVERPDGSNFTLKIRSTKLEDSAMYFCASSEWEETQYFGPGTRLLVL.

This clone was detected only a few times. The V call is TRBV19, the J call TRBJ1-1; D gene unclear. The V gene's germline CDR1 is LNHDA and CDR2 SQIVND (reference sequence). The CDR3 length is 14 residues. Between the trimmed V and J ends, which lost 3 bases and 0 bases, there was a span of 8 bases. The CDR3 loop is CASSIYGVNTEAFF. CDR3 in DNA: TGTGCCAGTAGTATCTACGGGGTGAACACTGAAGCTTTCTTT.

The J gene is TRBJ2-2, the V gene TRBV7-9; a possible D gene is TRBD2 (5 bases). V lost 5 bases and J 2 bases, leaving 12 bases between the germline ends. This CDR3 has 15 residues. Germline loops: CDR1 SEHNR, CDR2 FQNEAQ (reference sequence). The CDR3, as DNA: TGTGCCAGCAGCCCAGGTCCGGGAAACACCGGGGAGCTGTTTTTT. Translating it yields CASSPGPGNTGELFF.

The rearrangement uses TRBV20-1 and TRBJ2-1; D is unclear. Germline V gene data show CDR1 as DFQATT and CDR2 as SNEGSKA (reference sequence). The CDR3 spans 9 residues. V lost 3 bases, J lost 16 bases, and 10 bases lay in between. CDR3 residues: CSASSPPFF. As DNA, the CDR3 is TGCAGTGCTAGTTCCCCCCCCTTCTTC.

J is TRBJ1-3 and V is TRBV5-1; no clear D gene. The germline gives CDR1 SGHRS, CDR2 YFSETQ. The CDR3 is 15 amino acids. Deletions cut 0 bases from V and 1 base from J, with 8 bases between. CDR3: CASSLAQGSGNTIYF. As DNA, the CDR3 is TGCGCCAGCAGCTTGGCCCAAGGGTCTGGAAACACCATATATTTT. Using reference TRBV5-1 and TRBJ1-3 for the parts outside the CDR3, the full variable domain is KAGVTQTPRYLIKTRGQQVTLSCSPISGHRSVSWYQQTPGQGLQFLFEYFSETQRNKGNFPGRFSGRQFSNSRSEMNVSTLELGDSALYLCASSLAQGSGNTIYFGEGSWLTVV.

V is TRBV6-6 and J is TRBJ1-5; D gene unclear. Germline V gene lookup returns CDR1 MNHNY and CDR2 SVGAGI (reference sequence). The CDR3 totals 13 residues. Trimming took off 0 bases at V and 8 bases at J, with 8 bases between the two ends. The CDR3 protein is CASSYSNSEPQHF. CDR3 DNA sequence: TGTGCCAGCAGTTACTCGAACTCGGAGCCCCAGCATTTT.

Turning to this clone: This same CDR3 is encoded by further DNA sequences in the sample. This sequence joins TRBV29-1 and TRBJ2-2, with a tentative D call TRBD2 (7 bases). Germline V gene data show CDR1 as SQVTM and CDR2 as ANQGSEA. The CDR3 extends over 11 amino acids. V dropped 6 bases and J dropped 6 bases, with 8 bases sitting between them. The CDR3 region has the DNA TGCAGCGTGGGGGGGCCCGGGGAGCTGTTTTTT. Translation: CSVGGPGELFF.

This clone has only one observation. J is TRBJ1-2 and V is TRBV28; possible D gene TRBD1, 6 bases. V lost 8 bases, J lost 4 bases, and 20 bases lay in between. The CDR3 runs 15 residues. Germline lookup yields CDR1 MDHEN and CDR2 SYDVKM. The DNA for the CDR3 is TGTGCCAGCCTCGCGAACAGGGCCAACGCCTATGGCTACACCTTC. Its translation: CASLANRANAYGYTF.

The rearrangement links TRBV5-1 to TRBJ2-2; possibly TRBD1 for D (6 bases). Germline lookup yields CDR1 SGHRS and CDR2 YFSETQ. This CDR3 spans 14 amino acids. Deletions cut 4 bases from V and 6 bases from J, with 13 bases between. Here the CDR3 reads CASSQATGPGELFF. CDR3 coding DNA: TGCGCCAGCAGCCAGGCAACAGGGCCCGGGGAGCTGTTTTTT. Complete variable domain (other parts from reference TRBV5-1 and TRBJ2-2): KAGVTQTPRYLIKTRGQQVTLSCSPISGHRSVSWYQQTPGQGLQFLFEYFSETQRNKGNFPGRFSGRQFSNSRSEMNVSTLELGDSALYLCASSQATGPGELFFGEGSRLTVL.

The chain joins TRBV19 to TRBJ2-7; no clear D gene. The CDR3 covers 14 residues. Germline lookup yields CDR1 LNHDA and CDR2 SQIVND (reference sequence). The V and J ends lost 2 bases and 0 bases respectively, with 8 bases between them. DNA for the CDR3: TGTGCCAGTAGTATAAGGACGGACTCCTACGAGCAGTACTTC. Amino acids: CASSIRTDSYEQYF. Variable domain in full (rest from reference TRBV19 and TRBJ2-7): DGGITQSPKYLFRKEGQNVTLSCEQNLNHDAMYWYRQDPGQGLRLIYYSQIVNDFQKGDIAEGYSVSREKKESFPLTVTSAQKNPTAFYLCASSIRTDSYEQYFGPGTRLTVT.

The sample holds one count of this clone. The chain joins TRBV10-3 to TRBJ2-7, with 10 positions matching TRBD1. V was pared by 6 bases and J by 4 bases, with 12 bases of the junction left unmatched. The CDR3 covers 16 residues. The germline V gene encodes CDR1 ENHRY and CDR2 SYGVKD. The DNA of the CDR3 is TGTGCCATCAGGGAAGCTCCGGGACAGGGGCCATACGAGCAGTACTTC. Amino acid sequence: CAIREAPGQGPYEQYF.

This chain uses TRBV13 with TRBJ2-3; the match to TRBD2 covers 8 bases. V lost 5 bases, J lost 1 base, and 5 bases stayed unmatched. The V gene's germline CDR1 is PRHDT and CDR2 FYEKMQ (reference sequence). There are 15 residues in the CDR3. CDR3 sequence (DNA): TGTGCCAGCAGCCAAACGACTAGCGGCACAGATACGCAGTATTTT. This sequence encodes CASSQTTSGTDTQYF.

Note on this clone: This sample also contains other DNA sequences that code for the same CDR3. The CDR3 here is CSVDRGRGETQYF. Written as DNA, the CDR3 is TGCAGCGTTGACAGGGGCCGGGGGGAGACCCAGTACTTC. The J gene is TRBJ2-5, the V gene TRBV29-1; D could derive from TRBD1 or TRBD2 (6 bases each). The CDR3 sequence is 13 residues long. V lost 3 bases to trimming and J lost 5 bases, with 13 bases between them. CDR1 and CDR2 (germline): SQVTM, ANQGSEA.

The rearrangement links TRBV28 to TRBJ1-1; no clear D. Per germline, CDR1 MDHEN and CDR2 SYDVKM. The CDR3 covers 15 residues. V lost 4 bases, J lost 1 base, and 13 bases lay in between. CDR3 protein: CASSWAGSRNTEAFF. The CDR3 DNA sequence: TGTGCCAGCAGTTGGGCGGGTTCGCGGAACACTGAAGCTTTCTTT. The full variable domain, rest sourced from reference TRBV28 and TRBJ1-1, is DVKVTQSSRYLVKRTGEKVFLECVQDMDHENMFWYRQDPGLGLRLIYFSYDVKMKEKGDIPEGYSVSREKKERFSLILESASTNQTSMYLCASSWAGSRNTEAFFGQGTRLTVV.

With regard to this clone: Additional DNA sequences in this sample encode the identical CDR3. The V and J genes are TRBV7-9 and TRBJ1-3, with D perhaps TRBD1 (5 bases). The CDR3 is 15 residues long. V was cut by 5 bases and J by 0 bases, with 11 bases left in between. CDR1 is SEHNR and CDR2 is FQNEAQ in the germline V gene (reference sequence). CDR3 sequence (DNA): TGTGCCAGCAGCGTAGACAGAGTCTCTGGAAACACCATATATTTT. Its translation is CASSVDRVSGNTIYF.

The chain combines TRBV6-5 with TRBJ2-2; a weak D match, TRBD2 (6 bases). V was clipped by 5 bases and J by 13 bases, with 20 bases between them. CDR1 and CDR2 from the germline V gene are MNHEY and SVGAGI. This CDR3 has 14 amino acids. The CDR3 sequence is CASSHDSGRTTLFF. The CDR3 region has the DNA TGTGCCAGCAGTCACGATAGCGGCAGGACGACGCTGTTTTTT.

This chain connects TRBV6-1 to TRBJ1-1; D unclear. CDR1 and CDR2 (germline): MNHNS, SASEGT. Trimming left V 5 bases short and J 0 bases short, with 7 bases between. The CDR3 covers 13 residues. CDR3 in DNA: TGTGCCAGCAGTTTTGCGATGAACACTGAAGCTTTCTTT. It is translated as CASSFAMNTEAFF.

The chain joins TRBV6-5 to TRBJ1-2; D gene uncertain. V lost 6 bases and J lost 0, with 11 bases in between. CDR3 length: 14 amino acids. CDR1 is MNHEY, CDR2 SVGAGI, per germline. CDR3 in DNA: TGTGCCAGCAGGTCAGGATTAGCTAACTATGGCTACACCTTC. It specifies CASRSGLANYGYTF.

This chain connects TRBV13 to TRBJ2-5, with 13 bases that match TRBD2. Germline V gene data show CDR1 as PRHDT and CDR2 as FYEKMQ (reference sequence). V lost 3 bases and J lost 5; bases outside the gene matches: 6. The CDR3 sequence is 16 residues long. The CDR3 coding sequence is TGTGCCAGCAGCTTCCGGACTAGCGGGAGTATCGAGACCCAGTACTTC. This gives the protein CASSFRTSGSIETQYF.

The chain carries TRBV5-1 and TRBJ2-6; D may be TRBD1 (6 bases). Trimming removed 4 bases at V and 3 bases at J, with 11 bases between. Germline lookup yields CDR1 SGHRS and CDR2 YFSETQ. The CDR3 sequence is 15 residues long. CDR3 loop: CASSQQGNGANVLTF. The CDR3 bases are TGCGCCAGCAGCCAGCAGGGGAATGGGGCCAACGTCCTGACTTTC.

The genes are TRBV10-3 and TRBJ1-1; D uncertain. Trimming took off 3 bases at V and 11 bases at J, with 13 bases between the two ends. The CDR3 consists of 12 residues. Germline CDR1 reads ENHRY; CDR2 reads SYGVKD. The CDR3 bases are TGTGCCATCAGTGAAGGATTAGTGGGTGCTTTCTTT. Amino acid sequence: CAISEGLVGAFF.

The CDR3 here is CASSPRGSNTEAFF. The CDR3 region has the DNA TGTGCCAGCAGCCCTCGCGGGTCTAACACTGAAGCTTTCTTT. The chain carries TRBV9 and TRBJ1-1; D is uncertain. Looked up from germline, CDR1 is SGDLS and CDR2 is YYNGEE. V gave up 4 bases and J gave up 2 bases, with 12 bases separating them. The CDR3 is made up of 14 amino acids.

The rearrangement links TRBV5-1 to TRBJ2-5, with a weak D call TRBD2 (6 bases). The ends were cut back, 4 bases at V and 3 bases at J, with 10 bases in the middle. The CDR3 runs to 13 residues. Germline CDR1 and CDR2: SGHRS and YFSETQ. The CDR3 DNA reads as TGCGCCAGCAGCCGGGACTGGAAAGAGACCCAGTACTTC. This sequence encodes CASSRDWKETQYF.

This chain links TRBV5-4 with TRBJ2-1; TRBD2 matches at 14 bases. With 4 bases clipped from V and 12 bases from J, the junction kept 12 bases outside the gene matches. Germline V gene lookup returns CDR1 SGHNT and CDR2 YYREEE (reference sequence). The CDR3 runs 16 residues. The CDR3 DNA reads TGTGCCAGCAGCCCGGGGGGACTAGCGGGAGAAAAAGGGCAGTTCTTC. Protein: CASSPGGLAGEKGQFF.

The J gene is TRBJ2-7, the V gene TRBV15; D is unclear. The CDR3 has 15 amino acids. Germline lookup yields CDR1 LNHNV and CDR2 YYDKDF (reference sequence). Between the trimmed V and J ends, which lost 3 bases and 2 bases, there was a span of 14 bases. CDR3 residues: CATSRDRAPAYEQYF. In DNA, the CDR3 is TGTGCCACCAGCAGGGATAGGGCTCCGGCCTACGAGCAGTACTTC.

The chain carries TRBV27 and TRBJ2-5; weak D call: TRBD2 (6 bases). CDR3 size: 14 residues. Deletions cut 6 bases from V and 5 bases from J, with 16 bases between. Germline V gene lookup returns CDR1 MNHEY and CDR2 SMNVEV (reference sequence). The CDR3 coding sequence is TGTGCCAGCAGCAGACTAGGCCTTAGGGAGACCCAGTACTTC. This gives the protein CASSRLGLRETQYF.

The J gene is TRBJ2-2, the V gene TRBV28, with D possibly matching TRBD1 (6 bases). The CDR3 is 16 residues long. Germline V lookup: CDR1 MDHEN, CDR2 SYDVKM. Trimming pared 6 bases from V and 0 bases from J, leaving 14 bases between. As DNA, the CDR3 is TGTGCCAGCAGCCCAGACAGGTCTCCGAACACCGGGGAGCTGTTTTTT. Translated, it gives CASSPDRSPNTGELFF.

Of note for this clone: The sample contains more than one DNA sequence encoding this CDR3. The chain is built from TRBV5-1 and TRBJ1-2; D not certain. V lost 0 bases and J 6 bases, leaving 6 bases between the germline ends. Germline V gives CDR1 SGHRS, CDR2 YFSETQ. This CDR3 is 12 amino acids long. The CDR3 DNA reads TGCGCCAGCAGCTTGGGAGGTGATGGCTACACCTTC. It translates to CASSLGGDGYTF.

The CDR3 coding sequence is TGTGCCAGCAGCTTAAGACAGGTCACTGAAGCTTTCTTT. This codes for CASSLRQVTEAFF. The chain is built from TRBV11-2 and TRBJ1-1; tentative D call: TRBD1 (6 bases). Trimming cost V 2 bases and J 4 bases, with 8 bases left between them. Germline loops: CDR1 SGHAT, CDR2 FQNNGV. There are 13 residues in the CDR3.

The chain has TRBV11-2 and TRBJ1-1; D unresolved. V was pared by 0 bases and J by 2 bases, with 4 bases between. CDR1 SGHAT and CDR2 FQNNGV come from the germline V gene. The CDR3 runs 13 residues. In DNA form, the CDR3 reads TGTGCCAGCAGCTTAGATATAAACACTGAAGCTTTCTTT. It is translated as CASSLDINTEAFF. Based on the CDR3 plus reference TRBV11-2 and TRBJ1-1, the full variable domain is EAGVAQSPRYKIIEKRQSVAFWCNPISGHATLYWYQQILGQGPKLLIQFQNNGVVDDSQLPKDRFSAERLKGVDSTLKIQPAKLEDSAVYLCASSLDINTEAFFGQGTRLTVV.

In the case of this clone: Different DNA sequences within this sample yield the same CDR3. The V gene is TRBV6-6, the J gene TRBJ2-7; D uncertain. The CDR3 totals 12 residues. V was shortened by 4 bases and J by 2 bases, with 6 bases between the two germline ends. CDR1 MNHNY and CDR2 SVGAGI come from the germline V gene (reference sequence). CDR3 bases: TGTGCCAGCAGTTCCGGGCCCTACGAGCAGTACTTC. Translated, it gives CASSSGPYEQYF.